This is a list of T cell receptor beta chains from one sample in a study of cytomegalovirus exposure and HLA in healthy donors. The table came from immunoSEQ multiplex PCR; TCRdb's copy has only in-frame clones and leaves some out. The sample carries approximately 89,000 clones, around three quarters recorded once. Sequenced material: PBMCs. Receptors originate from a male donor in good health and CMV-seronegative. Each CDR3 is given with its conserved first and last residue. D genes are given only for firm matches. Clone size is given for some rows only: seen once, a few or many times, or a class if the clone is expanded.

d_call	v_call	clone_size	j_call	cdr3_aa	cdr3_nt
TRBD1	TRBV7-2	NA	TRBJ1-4	CASSFQGASTNEKLFF	TGTGCCAGCAGCTTCCAGGGGGCTTCGACTAATGAAAAACTGTTTTTT
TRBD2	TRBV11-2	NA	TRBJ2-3	CASSLLAGSRDTQYF	TGTGCCAGCAGTTTGCTAGCGGGCAGTCGGGATACGCAGTATTTT
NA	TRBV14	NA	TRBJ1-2	CASSRGLLTNYGYTF	TGTGCCAGCAGCCGGGGACTCCTTACAAACTATGGCTACACCTTC
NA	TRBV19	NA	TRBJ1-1	CASWDTRRRNTEAFF	TGTGCCAGTTGGGACACCCGGCGGAGGAACACTGAAGCTTTCTTT
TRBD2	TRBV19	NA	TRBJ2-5	CASSPRTSGRNQETQYF	TGTGCCAGTAGTCCCCGAACTAGCGGGAGGAACCAAGAGACCCAGTACTTC
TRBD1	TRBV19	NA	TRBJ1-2	CASSRDRGRSYGYTF	TGTGCCAGTAGCCGGGACAGGGGGCGCTCCTATGGCTACACCTTC
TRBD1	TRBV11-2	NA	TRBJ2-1	CASSPRQGPLNEQFF	TGTGCCAGCAGCCCACGACAGGGGCCCCTCAATGAGCAGTTCTTC
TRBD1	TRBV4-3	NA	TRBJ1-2	CASSQDRISNYGYTF	TGCGCCAGCAGCCAGGACAGGATTTCTAACTATGGCTACACCTTC
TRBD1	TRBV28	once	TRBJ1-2	CASSPYGTAYYGYTF	TGTGCCAGCAGTCCATACGGGACAGCCTACTATGGCTACACCTTC
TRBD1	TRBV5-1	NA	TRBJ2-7	CASSLDGQGIYEQYF	TGCGCCAGCAGCTTGGACGGACAGGGAATCTACGAGCAGTACTTC
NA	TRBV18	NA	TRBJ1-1	CASSPPGLGGMNTEAFF	TGTGCCAGCTCACCACCCGGGTTGGGGGGGATGAACACTGAAGCTTTCTTT
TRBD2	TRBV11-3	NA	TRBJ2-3	CASSAGTSGDTQYF	TGTGCCAGCAGCGCTGGGACTAGCGGAGATACGCAGTATTTT
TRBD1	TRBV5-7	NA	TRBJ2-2	CASSLGQGGTGELFF	TGTGCCAGCAGCTTAGGACAGGGGGGAACCGGGGAGCTGTTTTTT
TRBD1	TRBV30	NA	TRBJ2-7	CARDDRGEQYF	TGTGCCCGGGATGACAGGGGCGAGCAGTACTTC
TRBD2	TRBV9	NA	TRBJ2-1	CASSVEVAAGEGEQFF	TGTGCCAGCAGCGTAGAAGTCGCGGCGGGAGAGGGTGAGCAGTTCTTC
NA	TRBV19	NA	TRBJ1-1	CASSIGRSGEAFF	TGTGCCAGTAGTATCGGGCGAAGCGGAGAAGCTTTCTTT
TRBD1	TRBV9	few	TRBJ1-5	CASSETGDWNQPQHF	TGTGCCAGCAGCGAGACAGGGGATTGGAATCAGCCCCAGCATTTT